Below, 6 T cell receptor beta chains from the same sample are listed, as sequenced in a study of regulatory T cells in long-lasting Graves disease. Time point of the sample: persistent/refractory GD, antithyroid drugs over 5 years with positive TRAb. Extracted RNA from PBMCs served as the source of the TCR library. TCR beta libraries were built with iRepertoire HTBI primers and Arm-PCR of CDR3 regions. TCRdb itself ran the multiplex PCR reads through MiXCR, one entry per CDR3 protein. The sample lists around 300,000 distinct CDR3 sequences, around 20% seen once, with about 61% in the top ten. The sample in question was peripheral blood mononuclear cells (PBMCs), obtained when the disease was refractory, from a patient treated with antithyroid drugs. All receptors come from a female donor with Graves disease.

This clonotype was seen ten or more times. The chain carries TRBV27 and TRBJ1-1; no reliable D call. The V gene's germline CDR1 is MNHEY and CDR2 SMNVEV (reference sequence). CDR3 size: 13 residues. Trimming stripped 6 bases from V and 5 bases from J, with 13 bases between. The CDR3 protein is CASSLQYGTEAFF. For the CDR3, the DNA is TGTGCCAGCAGCTTACAGTACGGAACTGAAGCTTTCTTT.

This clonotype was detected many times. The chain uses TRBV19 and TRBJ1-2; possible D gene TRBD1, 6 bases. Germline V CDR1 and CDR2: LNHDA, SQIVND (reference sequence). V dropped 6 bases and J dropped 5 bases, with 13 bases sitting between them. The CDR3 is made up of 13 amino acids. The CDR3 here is CASRPSTGYGYTF. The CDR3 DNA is TGTGCCAGTAGACCCTCCACAGGGTATGGCTACACCTTC.

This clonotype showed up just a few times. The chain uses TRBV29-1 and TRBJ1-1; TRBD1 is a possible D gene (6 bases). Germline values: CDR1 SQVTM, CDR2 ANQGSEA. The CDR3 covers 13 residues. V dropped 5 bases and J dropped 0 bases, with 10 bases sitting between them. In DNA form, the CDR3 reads TGCAGCGTTCGGGGGGCTATGAACACTGAAGCTTTCTTT. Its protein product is CSVRGAMNTEAFF.

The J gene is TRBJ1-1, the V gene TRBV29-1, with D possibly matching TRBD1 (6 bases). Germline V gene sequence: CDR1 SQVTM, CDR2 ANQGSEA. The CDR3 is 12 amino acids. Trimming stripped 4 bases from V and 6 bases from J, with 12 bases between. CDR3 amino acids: CSVATGNPEAFF. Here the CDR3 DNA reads TGCAGCGTTGCTACAGGGAATCCTGAAGCTTTCTTT. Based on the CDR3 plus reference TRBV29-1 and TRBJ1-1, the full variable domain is SAVISQKPSRDICQRGTSLTIQCQVDSQVTMMFWYRQQPGQSLTLIATANQGSEATYESGFVIDKFPISRPNLTFSTLTVSNMSPEDSSIYLCSVATGNPEAFFGQGTRLTVV.

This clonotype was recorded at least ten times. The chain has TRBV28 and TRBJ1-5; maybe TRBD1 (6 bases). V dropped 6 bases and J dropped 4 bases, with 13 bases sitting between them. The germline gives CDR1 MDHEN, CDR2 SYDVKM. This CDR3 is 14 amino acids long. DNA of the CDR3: TGTGCCAGCAGGCCTCAGGGGCTAAATCAGCCCCAGCATTTT. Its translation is CASRPQGLNQPQHF.

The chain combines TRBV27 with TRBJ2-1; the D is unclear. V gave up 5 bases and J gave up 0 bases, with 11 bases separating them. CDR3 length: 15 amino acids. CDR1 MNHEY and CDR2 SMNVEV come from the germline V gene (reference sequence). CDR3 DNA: TGTGCCAGCAGTATTTGGGCAGGCTCCTACAATGAGCAGTTCTTC. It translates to CASSIWAGSYNEQFF.